The 21 T cell receptor beta chains presented below share a single source sample, sequenced in a study of shared clonotypes between healthy human individuals. Generated by immunoSEQ multiplex PCR, the TCRdb table keeps only in-frame clones and is missing some. The data contain over 2,000,000 clones, just under 95% of them singletons. Positive CCR7 selection of CD45RO-negative cells yielded the naive CD8 cells, and terminally differentiated effector memory CD45RA+ cells were excluded. Sequencing was done on a sample of naive CD8+ T cells from PBMCs. These receptors came from a young man in good health. Some clones in this sample may be carry-over from other donors' samples.

J is TRBJ2-7 and V is TRBV27; 9 positions match TRBD1. The CDR3 has 14 residues. Germline CDR1 reads MNHEY; CDR2 reads SMNVEV (reference sequence). V was pared by 5 bases and J by 6 bases, with 8 bases of the junction left unmatched. CDR3 protein: CASSLRDRVPEQYF. CDR3 coding DNA: TGTGCCAGCAGTCTCCGGGACAGGGTCCCCGAGCAGTACTTC.

The rearrangement joins TRBV27 to TRBJ1-4, with TRBD1 as a possible D gene (6 bases). Deletions cut 4 bases from V and 0 bases from J, with 9 bases between. This CDR3 spans 15 amino acids. Per the germline V gene, CDR1 is MNHEY and CDR2 is SMNVEV (reference sequence). CDR3 loop: CASSSRQATNEKLFF. The CDR3 nucleotides are TGTGCCAGCAGTTCCCGACAGGCAACTAATGAAAAACTGTTTTTT.

The V call is TRBV7-2, the J call TRBJ2-3, with a weak D call TRBD1 (6 bases). The V end lost 5 bases, the J end lost 6 bases, and 24 bases lay between the germline ends. This CDR3 region has 17 residues. The germline gives CDR1 SGHTA, CDR2 FQGNSA. CDR3 region: CASSHQLTGENTDTQYF. As DNA, the CDR3 is TGTGCCAGCAGCCACCAACTGACAGGCGAAAACACGGATACGCAGTATTTT.

This clone was observed once. The rearrangement joins TRBV2 to TRBJ2-4; D is possibly TRBD1 (6 bases). V lost 0 bases and J 0 bases, leaving 24 bases between the germline ends. CDR1 SNHLY and CDR2 FYNNEI come from the germline V gene. The CDR3 extends over 21 amino acids. CDR3 nucleotide sequence: TGTGCCAGCAGTGAAGCTGAGCTAGGGGGACACTACTCTCTAGCCAAAAACATTCAGTACTTC. This translates into CASSEAELGGHYSLAKNIQYF.

The V call is TRBV7-9, the J call TRBJ2-7, with a tentative D call TRBD1 (6 bases). Trimming left V 4 bases short and J 3 bases short, with 10 bases between. From germline, CDR1 is SEHNR and CDR2 FQNEAQ (reference sequence). This CDR3 spans 13 amino acids. For the CDR3, the DNA is TGTGCCAGCAGCTCCGACAGGCTCTACGAGCAGTACTTC. It yields the protein CASSSDRLYEQYF.

CDR3 sequence (DNA): TGCGCCAGCCAAGACAGGGAAGAGACCCAGTACTTC. This codes for CASQDREETQYF. V is TRBV5-1 and J is TRBJ2-5; TRBD1 matches 7 bases. Trimming took 7 bases from V and 3 from J; bases not matched to a gene: 3. The CDR3 covers 12 residues. Germline assignment: CDR1 SGHRS and CDR2 YFSETQ.

The chain has TRBV6-4 and TRBJ2-1; D gene ambiguous. The CDR3 length is 15 residues. V lost 0 bases, J lost 7 bases, and 13 bases lay in between. CDR1 MRHNA and CDR2 SNTAGT come from the germline V gene. CDR3 sequence reads: CASSDSLGRVNEQFF. The CDR3 DNA follows: TGTGCCAGCAGTGACTCGCTGGGTCGAGTAAATGAGCAGTTCTTC.

The genes are TRBV9 and TRBJ2-5; D is ambiguous. The germline CDR1 and CDR2 sequences are SGDLS and YYNGEE. The ends were cut back, 6 bases at V and 5 bases at J, with 20 bases in the middle. The CDR3 is 15 residues long. CDR3 nucleotide sequence: TGTGCCAGCACCCCCTCGGGTGGAGTTGGGGAGACCCAGTACTTC. Its translation: CASTPSGGVGETQYF.

This chain links TRBV27 with TRBJ1-1; TRBD1 is a possible D gene (5 bases). The CDR3 contains 14 residues. Germline V lookup: CDR1 MNHEY, CDR2 SMNVEV (reference sequence). V dropped 6 bases and J dropped 3 bases, with 14 bases sitting between them. The DNA of the CDR3 is TGTGCCAGCAGCCCATGGGGACCCGACACTGAAGCTTTCTTT. Translation: CASSPWGPDTEAFF.

The chain recombines TRBV5-1 with TRBJ1-2; D perhaps matches TRBD1 (5 bases). The CDR3 is made up of 14 amino acids. Trimming stripped 0 bases from V and 7 bases from J, with 13 bases between. Germline assignment: CDR1 SGHRS and CDR2 YFSETQ. The chain's CDR3 is CASSLAFRGGGYTF. The CDR3 DNA reads as TGCGCCAGCAGCTTGGCCTTTAGGGGCGGTGGCTACACCTTC.

The rearrangement links TRBV7-2 to TRBJ2-1; D is unclear. This CDR3 has 12 amino acids. Per the germline V gene, CDR1 is SGHTA and CDR2 is FQGNSA. Trimming pared 5 bases from V and 7 bases from J, leaving 9 bases between. In DNA form, the CDR3 reads TGTGCCAGCAGCCCCCTCAAGAATGAGCAGTTCTTC. Its protein product is CASSPLKNEQFF. Using reference TRBV7-2 and TRBJ2-1 for the parts outside the CDR3, the full variable domain is GAGVSQSPSNKVTEKGKDVELRCDPISGHTALYWYRQSLGQGLEFLIYFQGNSAPDKSGLPSDRFSAERTGGSVSTLTIQRTQQEDSAVYLCASSPLKNEQFFGPGTRLTVL.

The chain is built from TRBV27 and TRBJ1-2, with 7 positions matching TRBD1. CDR1 and CDR2 (germline): MNHEY, SMNVEV (reference sequence). This CDR3 comprises 14 residues. Trimming removed 4 bases from V and 5 bases from J; junction bases left unmatched: 7. The chain's CDR3 is CASSSTGRGYGYTF. Written as DNA, the CDR3 is TGTGCCAGCAGTTCGACAGGGAGAGGGTATGGCTACACCTTC.

V is TRBV6-6 and J is TRBJ1-5, with 10 bases identical to TRBD1. Per germline, CDR1 MNHNY and CDR2 SVGAGI (reference sequence). There are 13 residues in the CDR3. V shed 8 bases and J 6 bases; nucleotides not matched to a gene: 4. The CDR3 DNA reads as TGTGCCAGCCGGACAGGGGGTGGTCAGCCCCAGCATTTT. It translates to CASRTGGGQPQHF.

The V and J genes are TRBV28 and TRBJ2-7, with 7 nucleotides matching TRBD2. The CDR3 is 14 residues long. The V and J ends lost 3 bases and 4 bases, in that order; junction bases with no gene match: 6. CDR1 is MDHEN and CDR2 is SYDVKM in the germline V gene. Written as DNA, the CDR3 is TGTGCCAGCAGTTTTGGGGGGGTCGGGTACGAGCAGTACTTC. Encoded protein: CASSFGGVGYEQYF. The whole variable domain, filled in from reference TRBV28 and TRBJ2-7, reads DVKVTQSSRYLVKRTGEKVFLECVQDMDHENMFWYRQDPGLGLRLIYFSYDVKMKEKGDIPEGYSVSREKKERFSLILESASTNQTSMYLCASSFGGVGYEQYFGPGTRLTVT.

The V call is TRBV29-1, the J call TRBJ1-2; no clear D. This CDR3 comprises 14 residues. Germline CDR1 reads SQVTM; CDR2 reads ANQGSEA. Between the trimmed V and J ends, which lost 0 bases and 3 bases, there was a span of 11 bases. The CDR3 DNA is TGCAGCGTTGAAGATCTTGACCGCCACTATGGCTACACCTTC. It codes for CSVEDLDRHYGYTF.

V usage is TRBV30 and J usage is TRBJ2-7, with no clear D. The CDR3 has 13 amino acids. CDR1 is GTSNPN, CDR2 SVGIG, per germline (reference sequence). Deletions cut 0 bases from V and 3 bases from J, with 9 bases between. CDR3 bases: TGTGCCTGGAGTGTAGAGAATATCTACGAGCAGTACTTC. It translates to CAWSVENIYEQYF.

The J gene is TRBJ1-1, the V gene TRBV6-1; 8 bases fit TRBD1. The trim removed 10 bases at V and 4 bases at J, leaving 14 bases unmatched. The germline CDR1 and CDR2 sequences are MNHNS and SASEGT. The CDR3 runs to 15 residues. In DNA, the CDR3 is TGTGCCACGTGGAGACAGGGGCCCGGGGGCACTGAAGCTTTCTTT. Its protein product is CATWRQGPGGTEAFF.

This chain joins TRBV7-8 and TRBJ2-1, with a weak D call TRBD2 (6 bases). The germline gives CDR1 SGHVS, CDR2 FQNEAQ. V gave up 1 base and J gave up 2 bases, with 6 bases separating them. This CDR3 contains 14 residues. This CDR3 is CASSLGTTYNEQFF. DNA for the CDR3: TGTGCCAGCAGCTTAGGGACTACCTACAATGAGCAGTTCTTC.

This clone is a singleton in its sample. CDR3 coding DNA: TGTGCCAGCAGTTACGCGGGACAGACCCGGCTCGGCTACACCTTC. Translation: CASSYAGQTRLGYTF. V usage is TRBV6-5 and J usage is TRBJ1-2, with TRBD1 matching 7 bases. This CDR3 is 15 amino acids long. The germline CDR1 and CDR2 sequences are MNHEY and SVGAGI. After removal of 2 bases from V and 8 bases from J, the junction contained 11 bases not matched to a gene.

This clone showed up just once. The sample holds other DNA sequences that translate to the same CDR3. The V and J genes are TRBV28 and TRBJ1-1; D gene uncertain. From germline, CDR1 is MDHEN and CDR2 SYDVKM. Trimming cost V 6 bases and J 0 bases, with 11 bases left between them. The CDR3 loop spans 14 amino acids. The CDR3 sequence is CASSPGVLNTEAFF. CDR3 DNA: TGTGCCAGCAGCCCCGGGGTGCTGAACACTGAAGCTTTCTTT.

This clone has only one observation. CDR3 amino acids: CASSFLGSDTEAFF. The CDR3 region has the DNA TGTGCCAGCAGTTTCCTTGGAAGCGACACTGAAGCTTTCTTT. The rearrangement links TRBV27 to TRBJ1-1; D unclear. The germline gives CDR1 MNHEY, CDR2 SMNVEV (reference sequence). This CDR3 is 14 amino acids long. The V and J ends lost 3 bases and 3 bases respectively, with 11 bases between them.